Described below is a single TCR beta chain sequence and its context. What it recognizes is unknown. This specimen belongs to a study of cytomegalovirus exposure and HLA in healthy donors. Sequencing was performed with immunoSEQ multiplex PCR; in TCRdb, only in-frame clones are kept and a portion is missing. The data show 230,000 or so clones, 88% seen once. The study's findings and limits: The authors listed approximately 150 TCR beta chains as cytomegalovirus-associated. A few chains tied to CMV proved CMV antigen-specific in vitro.

Germline CDR1 reads SEHNR; CDR2 reads FQNEAQ (reference sequence). The CDR3 is 16 residues long. J gave up 3 bases and V 7 bases, and 11 bases lay outside the gene matches. Material for sequencing was PBMCs. This chain connects TRBV7-9 to TRBJ1-1; 10 bases map to TRBD1. The sequence derives from a woman aged 18-29 years in good health and CMV-seronegative. The CDR3 here is CASTPRDRGFDTEAFF. CDR3 nucleotides: TGTGCCAGCACGCCCCGGGACAGGGGATTTGACACTGAAGCTTTCTTT. Looking up the rest from reference TRBV7-9 and TRBJ1-1 gives the full variable domain: DTGVSQNPRHKITKRGQNVTFRCDPISEHNRLYWYRQTLGQGPEFLTYFQNEAQLEKSRLLSDRFSAERPKGSFSTLEIQRTEQGDSAMYLCASTPRDRGFDTEAFFGQGTRLTVV.